Given below is one TCR beta chain in context. This entry belongs to a study of blood T cell repertoires in COVID-19. Study-level information: Some COVID-19 samples were acute and others convalescent; all came from the United States, Italy and Spain. T cells, B-cell-depleted T cells, or PBMCs provided the cDNA or gDNA that served as material.

Germline loops: CDR1 SNHLY, CDR2 FYNNEI. This CDR3 is 13 amino acids long. Trimming took off 6 bases at V and 2 bases at J, with 10 bases between the two ends. Per the original data handling: Reference gene primer amplification gave nucleated cell count estimates. Profiling relied on immunoSEQ multiplex PCR, and the TCRdb table lists in-frame clones only, not all of them. Clone size and the V and J calls come from that table; the DNA yielded D and trimming. The top ten clones hold 6.5% of a sample with around 180,000 clones, just under 80% of them seen once. The clonotype was recovered from a man aged 70 or older with active or convalescent COVID-19. Sequencing was carried out using peripheral blood. This chain links TRBV2 with TRBJ1-1; D unresolved. The CDR3 sequence: CASRGEQNTEAFF. The DNA of the CDR3 is TGTGCCAGCAGAGGAGAACAAAACACTGAAGCTTTCTTT.